Each of the 28 T cell receptor beta chains below was sequenced from the same sample in a study of human T cells and chemical hapten exposure (dated by TCRdb to about 2021). The time point label corresponds to: patch test 2, 6 weeks after DPC sensitization. The treatment or condition label, as the study defines it: therapeutic diphenylcyclopropenone sensitization with weekly scalp DPC. The library relied on RACE. TCRdb shows the sequencer as NextSeq 500. TCRdb cleaned the public reads at Q25 with fastp, built clones with MiXCR and kept in-frame beta chains. Rows with one shared CDR3 protein collapse into an entry with the most common genes and DNA. Counted in this sample were over 70,000 distinct CDR3 sequences; 7.5% to 9.5% of them appeared once. The ten largest clones represent around 3% of the sample. Material: whole blood, obtained in connection with sensitization to the hapten diphenylcyclopropenone (DPC). These receptors came from a woman in her fifties or sixties with alopecia areata. Some clones in this sample may be carry-over from other donors' samples.

This clonotype was counted at least ten times. DNA of the CDR3: TGTGCCAGCAGTGGTCGGGGGGTCGGAGAGACCCAGTACTTC. The encoded protein is CASSGRGVGETQYF. The rearrangement joins TRBV25-1 to TRBJ2-5, with 7 bases that match TRBD2. The junction had 6 bases not matched to a gene; V was cut back by 4 bases and J by 4 bases. CDR1 MGHDK and CDR2 SYGVNS come from the germline V gene. There are 14 residues in the CDR3.

This clonotype was recorded a few times. The chain uses TRBV25-1 and TRBJ2-1; D is possibly TRBD1 or TRBD2 (5 bases each). The length of the CDR3 is 14 residues. Germline V CDR1 and CDR2: MGHDK, SYGVNS. Between the trimmed V and J ends, which lost 4 bases and 9 bases, there was a span of 16 bases. The CDR3 DNA reads TGTGCCAGCAGTGTCCCGGGACCGCTCCCTGAGCAGTTCTTC. This encodes CASSVPGPLPEQFF.

This clonotype has only a few counts. The rearrangement links TRBV4-3 to TRBJ2-3; 8 bases agree with TRBD2. The germline gives CDR1 LGHNA, CDR2 YSLEER. The CDR3 runs to 17 residues. The J segment lost 4 bases and the V segment lost 0 bases, leaving 9 bases of the junction unmatched. The CDR3 nucleotides read TGCGCCAGCAGCCAAGATCGTCCGGGAGGGCCCGCAGATACGCAGTATTTT. Its translation: CASSQDRPGGPADTQYF.

The table lists this clonotype with a few counts. The gene calls are TRBV11-2 and TRBJ2-6; D ambiguous. The CDR3 has 14 residues. Trimming removed 5 bases at V and 7 bases at J, with 12 bases between. Germline CDR1 is SGHAT and CDR2 is FQNNGV. Here the CDR3 DNA reads TGTGCCAGCAGCCCCGGGCTCTCAGCCAACGTCCTGACTTTC. Translated: CASSPGLSANVLTF.

This clonotype was detected a few times. The chain carries TRBV11-2 and TRBJ2-1; 10 bases align to TRBD2. CDR3 length: 16 residues. V lost 1 base and J lost 8; bases outside the gene matches: 8. Germline assignment: CDR1 SGHAT and CDR2 FQNNGV. The CDR3 loop reads CASSLVALAGAHEQFF. DNA for the CDR3: TGTGCCAGCAGCTTAGTAGCTCTAGCGGGAGCCCATGAGCAGTTCTTC.

The rearrangement uses TRBV7-2 and TRBJ1-1; no reliable D call. The CDR3 is made up of 15 amino acids. Germline CDR1 SGHTA, CDR2 FQGNSA. V gave up 5 bases and J gave up 0 bases, with 13 bases separating them. The chain's CDR3 is CASSPETGMNTEAFF. The CDR3 bases are TGTGCCAGCAGCCCAGAGACGGGCATGAACACTGAAGCTTTCTTT.

A few counts support this clonotype. This chain joins TRBV11-3 and TRBJ1-1; no clear D. The CDR3 spans 13 residues. From germline, CDR1 is SGHNT and CDR2 YENEEA. The V end lost 1 base, the J end lost 6 bases, and 9 bases lay between the germline ends. Written as DNA, the CDR3 is TGTGCCAGCAGCTTAGGTGGGCGAGCTGAAGCTTTCTTT. It codes for CASSLGGRAEAFF.

The V call is TRBV2, the J call TRBJ2-5, with 10 bases identical to TRBD1. CDR1 is SNHLY and CDR2 is FYNNEI in the germline V gene. CDR3 size: 13 residues. Trimming removed 2 bases from V and 7 bases from J; junction bases left unmatched: 1. The CDR3 bases are TGTGCCAGCAGTGAAAGGACAGGGGGGACCCAGTACTTC. Its protein product is CASSERTGGTQYF.

This clonotype was detected a few times. DNA for the CDR3: TGTGCCAGCAGTGAAGACGGGACAGGGAACTCACCCCTCCACTTT. Encoded protein: CASSEDGTGNSPLHF. The chain joins TRBV2 to TRBJ1-6, with TRBD1 matching 9 bases. This CDR3 contains 15 residues. The V gene's germline CDR1 is SNHLY and CDR2 FYNNEI. V was clipped by 1 base and J by 10 bases; unmatched bases: 5. The full variable domain, completed using reference TRBV2 and TRBJ1-6, is EPEVTQTPSHQVTQMGQEVILRCVPISNHLYFYWYRQILGQKVEFLVSFYNNEISEKSEIFDDQFSVERPDGSNFTLKIRSTKLEDSAMYFCASSEDGTGNSPLHFGNGTRLTVT.

This clonotype has ten or more counts. The J gene is TRBJ1-1, the V gene TRBV7-9; TRBD1 matches 11 bases. Trimming removed 0 bases from V and 1 base from J; junction bases left unmatched: 4. CDR1 SEHNR and CDR2 FQNEAQ come from the germline V gene (reference sequence). The CDR3 extends over 17 amino acids. The chain's CDR3 is CASSLAGQGVKNTEAFF. The CDR3 nucleotides are TGTGCCAGCAGCTTAGCGGGACAGGGGGTGAAGAACACTGAAGCTTTCTTT.

This clonotype has only a few counts. The chain couples TRBV7-2 to TRBJ2-1; 9 bases are a match to TRBD2. The germline V gene has CDR1 SGHTA and CDR2 FQGNSA. This CDR3 contains 16 residues. V was pared by 1 base and J by 3 bases, with 4 bases of the junction left unmatched. The CDR3, as DNA: TGTGCCAGCAGCTTAGGGCTGCGGGAGGGCTACAATGAGCAGTTCTTC. Translated: CASSLGLREGYNEQFF.

This clonotype has ten or more counts. This rearrangement joins TRBV6-1 to TRBJ2-3, with D perhaps matching TRBD2 (6 bases). The V and J ends lost 4 bases and 2 bases respectively, with 16 bases between them. CDR3 length: 16 amino acids. Germline CDR1 MNHNS, CDR2 SASEGT. The CDR3 bases are TGTGCCAGCAGTGGGCGACTGGGGGACTTCACAGATACGCAGTATTTT. Its protein product is CASSGRLGDFTDTQYF.

The chain links TRBV28 to TRBJ1-2; possible D gene TRBD1, 6 bases. The CDR3 spans 13 residues. Germline CDR1 MDHEN, CDR2 SYDVKM. V gave up 8 bases and J gave up 8 bases, with 18 bases separating them. In nucleotides, the CDR3 is TGTGCCAGCCTCTCAGGGGCGGCGATGGGCTACACCTTC. As protein: CASLSGAAMGYTF.

This chain uses TRBV24-1 with TRBJ2-5; D assignment may be TRBD1 or TRBD2 (5 bases each). CDR1 and CDR2 (germline): KGHDR, SFDVKD. With 4 bases removed from V and 4 bases from J, the gap between germline ends came to 9 bases. This CDR3 spans 13 amino acids. Here the CDR3 DNA reads TGTGCCACCAGTGAACCGGGGCTAGAGACCCAGTACTTC. Encoded protein: CATSEPGLETQYF.

Only a few counts were recorded for this clonotype. This chain links TRBV30 with TRBJ2-7; D uncertain. Germline CDR1 is GTSNPN and CDR2 is SVGIG (reference sequence). V lost 2 bases to trimming and J lost 3 bases, with 11 bases between them. This CDR3 region has 13 residues. For the CDR3, the DNA is TGTGCCTGGAGTAAAGGGTACCTCTACGAGCAGTACTTC. This encodes CAWSKGYLYEQYF.

This clonotype showed up many times. The chain joins TRBV19 to TRBJ1-1; D is uncertain. The V gene lost 1 base and the J gene lost 7 bases, with 10 bases spanning the gap. The germline CDR1 and CDR2 sequences are LNHDA and SQIVND (reference sequence). The CDR3 is made up of 13 amino acids. The CDR3 DNA reads as TGTGCCAGTAGTATAGTGACGGGAAGTGAAGCTTTCTTT. Encoded protein: CASSIVTGSEAFF.

This clonotype was recorded a few times. J is TRBJ2-3 and V is TRBV5-1, with TRBD2 matching over 10 bases. CDR3 size: 15 residues. Trimming removed 6 bases from V and 0 bases from J; junction bases left unmatched: 4. The germline gives CDR1 SGHRS, CDR2 YFSETQ. CDR3 in DNA: TGCGCCAGCACCCCTAGCGGGGGAAGCACAGATACGCAGTATTTT. Encoded protein: CASTPSGGSTDTQYF. Together with reference TRBV5-1 and TRBJ2-3, the CDR3 gives the full variable domain: KAGVTQTPRYLIKTRGQQVTLSCSPISGHRSVSWYQQTPGQGLQFLFEYFSETQRNKGNFPGRFSGRQFSNSRSEMNVSTLELGDSALYLCASTPSGGSTDTQYFGPGTRLTVL.

This clonotype was seen only once. The chain recombines TRBV7-2 with TRBJ2-1; 10 positions agree with TRBD2. This CDR3 contains 16 residues. V lost 3 bases and J lost 10; bases outside the gene matches: 12. CDR1 and CDR2 (germline): SGHTA, FQGNSA. Here the CDR3 DNA reads TGTGCCAGCAGCTTCGGCCTAGCGGGAGTTCCTGGGGAGCAGTTCTTC. Translation: CASSFGLAGVPGEQFF.

Only a few counts were recorded for this clonotype. The chain joins TRBV10-3 to TRBJ1-1; possibly TRBD1 for D (5 bases). Germline V gene lookup returns CDR1 ENHRY and CDR2 SYGVKD. Trimming cost V 8 bases and J 0 bases, with 7 bases left between them. The CDR3 extends over 12 amino acids. The CDR3 protein is CAIGALNTEAFF. The CDR3 region has the DNA TGTGCCATCGGGGCCTTGAACACTGAAGCTTTCTTT.

This clonotype was seen a handful of times. The chain is built from TRBV13 and TRBJ2-3; 14 positions agree with TRBD2. This CDR3 has 21 residues. Germline-derived CDR1 and CDR2 are PRHDT and FYEKMQ (reference sequence). Trimming took 1 base from V and 6 from J; bases not matched to a gene: 18. The CDR3 DNA follows: TGTGCCAGCAGCTTAGCCCTGGGACTAGCGGGGGCTAAGTTGGTGTCGGATACGCAGTATTTT. Amino acids: CASSLALGLAGAKLVSDTQYF.

V gene TRBV20-1 combines with J gene TRBJ1-3; no firm D call. Germline values: CDR1 DFQATT, CDR2 SNEGSKA (reference sequence). This CDR3 spans 14 amino acids. V shed 6 bases and J shed 0 bases, with 12 bases lying between them. This CDR3 reads CSAHLRDSGNTIYF. The CDR3 bases are TGCAGTGCCCATCTTAGGGACTCTGGAAACACCATATATTTT.

This clonotype was counted many times. The chain has TRBV11-2 and TRBJ1-5; D gene uncertain. This CDR3 has 14 residues. Deletions cut 5 bases from V and 2 bases from J, with 10 bases between. CDR1 SGHAT and CDR2 FQNNGV come from the germline V gene. Here the CDR3 reads CASSLDGRNQPQHF. DNA of the CDR3: TGTGCCAGCAGCCTGGACGGACGCAATCAGCCCCAGCATTTT.

This clonotype was picked up many times. The chain joins TRBV5-5 to TRBJ1-5, with TRBD1 matching over 9 bases. With V trimmed by 2 bases and J by 6 bases, 6 bases remained unmatched. Germline CDR1 reads SGHKS; CDR2 reads YYEKEE (reference sequence). This CDR3 spans 15 amino acids. The DNA for the CDR3 is TGTGCCAGCAGCTTTAACCTACAGGGGGCTCAGCCCCAGCATTTT. Translating gives CASSFNLQGAQPQHF.

This clonotype was seen at least ten times. CDR3 DNA sequence: TGTGCCACCCAGCAGGGTGAGACCCAGTACTTC. Its protein is CATQQGETQYF. The genes are TRBV6-2 or TRBV6-3 and TRBJ2-5; perhaps TRBD1 as D (5 bases). Germline lookup yields CDR1 MNHEY and CDR2 SVGEGT. Trimming shortened V by 10 bases and J by 5 bases, and 11 bases separated the two germline ends. The CDR3 sequence is 11 residues long.

The rearrangement joins TRBV14 to TRBJ1-4; maybe TRBD1 (6 bases). The ends were cut back, 3 bases at V and 7 bases at J, with 9 bases in the middle. The CDR3 has 13 residues. Germline values: CDR1 SGHDN, CDR2 FVKESK. The DNA for the CDR3 is TGTGCCAGCAGCCAGGGGGCGGGTGAAAAACTGTTTTTT. Translated, it gives CASSQGAGEKLFF.

This clonotype was found a few times. The chain has TRBV2 and TRBJ2-5; D remains ambiguous. Germline CDR1 is SNHLY and CDR2 is FYNNEI. This CDR3 spans 15 amino acids. V shed 8 bases and J shed 1 base, with 17 bases lying between them. Here the CDR3 reads CASGNGKNSQETQYF. The DNA for the CDR3 is TGTGCCAGCGGGAATGGGAAGAACAGCCAAGAGACCCAGTACTTC.

The rearrangement joins TRBV6-1 to TRBJ1-1, with D possibly matching TRBD1 (5 bases). Trimming took off 6 bases at V and 4 bases at J, with 15 bases between the two ends. Germline values: CDR1 MNHNS, CDR2 SASEGT. The CDR3 consists of 14 residues. This CDR3 is CASRNALGATEAFF. The CDR3 region has the DNA TGTGCCAGCAGGAACGCCCTAGGGGCCACTGAAGCTTTCTTT.

This clonotype was counted ten times or more. The chain recombines TRBV7-6 with TRBJ2-7; possible D gene TRBD1, 7 bases. V dropped 5 bases and J dropped 5 bases, with 10 bases sitting between them. Germline V gene data show CDR1 as SGHVS and CDR2 as FNYEAQ. This CDR3 is built from 12 residues. For the CDR3, the DNA is TGTGCCAGCAGCGCGGGGACAGACGAGCAGTACTTC. Its protein is CASSAGTDEQYF.